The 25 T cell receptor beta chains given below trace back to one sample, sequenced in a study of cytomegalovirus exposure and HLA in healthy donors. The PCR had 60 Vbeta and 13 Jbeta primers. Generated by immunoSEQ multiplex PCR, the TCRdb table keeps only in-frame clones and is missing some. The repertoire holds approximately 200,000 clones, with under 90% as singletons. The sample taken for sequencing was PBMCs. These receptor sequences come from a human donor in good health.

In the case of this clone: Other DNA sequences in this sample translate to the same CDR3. The CDR3 region has the DNA TGCGCCAGCAGCTTGGGACAGGGGGGAGATACGCAGTATTTT. Its protein is CASSLGQGGDTQYF. The V call is TRBV5-1, the J call TRBJ2-3; 9 bases match TRBD1. CDR1 is SGHRS, CDR2 YFSETQ, per germline. Trimming took 0 bases from V and 5 from J; bases not matched to a gene: 1. CDR3 length: 14 residues. Variable domain in full (rest from reference TRBV5-1 and TRBJ2-3): KAGVTQTPRYLIKTRGQQVTLSCSPISGHRSVSWYQQTPGQGLQFLFEYFSETQRNKGNFPGRFSGRQFSNSRSEMNVSTLELGDSALYLCASSLGQGGDTQYFGPGTRLTVL.

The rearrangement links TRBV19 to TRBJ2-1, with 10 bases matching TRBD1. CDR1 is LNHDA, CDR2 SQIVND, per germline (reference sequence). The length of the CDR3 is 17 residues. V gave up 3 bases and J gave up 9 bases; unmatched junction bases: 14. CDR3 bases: TGTGCCAGTAGTATCCTACCGGGACAGGGGCTGTACGCTGAGCAGTTCTTC. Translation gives CASSILPGQGLYAEQFF.

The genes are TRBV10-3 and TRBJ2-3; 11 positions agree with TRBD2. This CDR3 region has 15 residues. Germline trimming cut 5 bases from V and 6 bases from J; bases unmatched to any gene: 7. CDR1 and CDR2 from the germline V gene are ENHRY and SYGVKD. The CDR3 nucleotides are TGTGCCATCAGTAAACTAGCGGGAGAGAGTGATACGCAGTATTTT. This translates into CAISKLAGESDTQYF.

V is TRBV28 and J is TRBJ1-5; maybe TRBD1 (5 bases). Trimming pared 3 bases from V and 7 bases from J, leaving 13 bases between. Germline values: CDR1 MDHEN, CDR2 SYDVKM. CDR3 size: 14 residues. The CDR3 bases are TGTGCCAGCAGTTTGGGGCCAGGGCGGCAGCCCCAGCATTTT. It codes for CASSLGPGRQPQHF.

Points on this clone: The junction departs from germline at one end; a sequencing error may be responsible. CDR3 DNA sequence: TGTTCCAGCAGCCCCTCTATCGATGAGCAGTTCTTC. As protein: CSSSPSIDEQFF. The chain combines TRBV7-9 with TRBJ2-1; D not resolved. Germline values: CDR1 SEHNR, CDR2 FQNEAQ (reference sequence). There are 12 residues in the CDR3.

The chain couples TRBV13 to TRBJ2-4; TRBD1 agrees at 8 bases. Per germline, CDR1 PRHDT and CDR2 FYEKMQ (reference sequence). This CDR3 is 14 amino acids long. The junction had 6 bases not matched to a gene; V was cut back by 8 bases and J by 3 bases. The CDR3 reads CASRAGGGKNIQYF. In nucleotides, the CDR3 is TGTGCCAGCCGCGCAGGGGGCGGCAAAAACATTCAGTACTTC.

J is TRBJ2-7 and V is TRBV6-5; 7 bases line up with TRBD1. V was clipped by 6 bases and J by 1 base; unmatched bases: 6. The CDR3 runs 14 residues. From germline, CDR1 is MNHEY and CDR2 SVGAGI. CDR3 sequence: CASSPGTVSYEQYF. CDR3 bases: TGTGCCAGCAGCCCCGGGACAGTTTCCTACGAGCAGTACTTC.

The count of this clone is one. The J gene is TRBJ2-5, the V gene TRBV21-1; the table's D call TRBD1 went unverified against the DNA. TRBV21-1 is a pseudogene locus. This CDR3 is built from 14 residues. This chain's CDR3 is CASSKEGAPETQYF. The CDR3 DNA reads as TGTGCCAGCAGCAAAGAAGGGGCCCCCGAGACCCAGTACTTC.

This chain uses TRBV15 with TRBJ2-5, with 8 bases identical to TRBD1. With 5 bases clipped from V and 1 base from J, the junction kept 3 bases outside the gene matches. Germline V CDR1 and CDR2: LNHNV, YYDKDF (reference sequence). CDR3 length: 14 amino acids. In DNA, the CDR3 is TGTGCCACCAGCGGAGGGACAGGCCAAGAGACCCAGTACTTC. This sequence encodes CATSGGTGQETQYF.

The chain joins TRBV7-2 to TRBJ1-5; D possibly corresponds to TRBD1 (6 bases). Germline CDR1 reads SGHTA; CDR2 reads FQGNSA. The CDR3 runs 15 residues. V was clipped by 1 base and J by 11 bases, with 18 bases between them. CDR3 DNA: TGTGCCAGCAGCTTAGGGGACACCTCTCTCGGGTCCCAGCATTTT. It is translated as CASSLGDTSLGSQHF.

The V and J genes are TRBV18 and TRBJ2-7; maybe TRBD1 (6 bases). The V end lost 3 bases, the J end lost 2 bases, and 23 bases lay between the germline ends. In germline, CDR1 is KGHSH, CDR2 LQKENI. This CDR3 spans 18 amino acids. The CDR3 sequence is CASSPLTTTGLNPYEQYF. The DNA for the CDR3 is TGTGCCAGCTCACCGCTTACCACGACAGGCCTTAACCCCTACGAGCAGTACTTC.

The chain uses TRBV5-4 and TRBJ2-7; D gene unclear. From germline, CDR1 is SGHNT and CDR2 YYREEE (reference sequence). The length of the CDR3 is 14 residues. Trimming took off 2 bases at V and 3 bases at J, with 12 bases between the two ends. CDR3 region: CASSLKAENYEQYF. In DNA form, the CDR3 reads TGTGCCAGCAGCTTAAAAGCTGAGAACTACGAGCAGTACTTC.

The CDR3: CASSETRSEQYF. CDR3 sequence (DNA): TGTGCCAGCAGTGAAACTAGGTCCGAGCAGTACTTC. V and J are TRBV2 and TRBJ2-7; perhaps TRBD2 as D (5 bases). Trimming removed 2 bases at V and 6 bases at J, with 8 bases between. Germline-derived CDR1 and CDR2 are SNHLY and FYNNEI. The CDR3 contains 12 residues. Drawing the rest from reference TRBV2 and TRBJ2-7, the complete variable domain is EPEVTQTPSHQVTQMGQEVILRCVPISNHLYFYWYRQILGQKVEFLVSFYNNEISEKSEIFDDQFSVERPDGSNFTLKIRSTKLEDSAMYFCASSETRSEQYFGPGTRLTVT.

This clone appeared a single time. DNA of the CDR3: TGTGCCAGCAGCTTAATAGCGCTAAACACCGGGGAGCTGTTTTTT. Encoded protein: CASSLIALNTGELFF. The J gene is TRBJ2-2, the V gene TRBV11-2, with D possibly matching TRBD2 (5 bases). CDR1 and CDR2 (germline): SGHAT, FQNNGV. The ends were cut back, 2 bases at V and 2 bases at J, with 9 bases in the middle. The CDR3 consists of 15 residues.

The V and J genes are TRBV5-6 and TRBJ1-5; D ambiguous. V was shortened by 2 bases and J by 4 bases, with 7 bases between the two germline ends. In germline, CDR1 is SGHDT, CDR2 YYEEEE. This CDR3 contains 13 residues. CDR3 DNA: TGTGCCAGCAGCTTTGGAGGAAATCAGCCCCAGCATTTT. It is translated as CASSFGGNQPQHF.

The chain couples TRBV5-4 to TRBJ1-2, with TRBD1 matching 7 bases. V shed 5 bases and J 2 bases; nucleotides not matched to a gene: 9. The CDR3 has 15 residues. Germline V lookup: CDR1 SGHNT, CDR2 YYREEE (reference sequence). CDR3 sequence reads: CASSYQRGLNYGYTF. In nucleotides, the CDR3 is TGTGCCAGCAGTTACCAAAGGGGGCTAAACTATGGCTACACCTTC.

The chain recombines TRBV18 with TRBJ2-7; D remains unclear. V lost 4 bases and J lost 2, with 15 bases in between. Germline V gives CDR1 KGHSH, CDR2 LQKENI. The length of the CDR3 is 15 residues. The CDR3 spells CASSLTGSIAYEQYF. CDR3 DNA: TGTGCCAGCTCACTTACCGGGTCCATCGCCTACGAGCAGTACTTC. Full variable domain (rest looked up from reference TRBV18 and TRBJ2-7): NAGVMQNPRHLVRRRGQEARLRCSPMKGHSHVYWYRQLPEEGLKFMVYLQKENIIDESGMPKERFSAEFPKEGPSILRIQQVVRGDSAAYFCASSLTGSIAYEQYFGPGTRLTVT.

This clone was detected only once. This CDR3 reads CASSFSWANTEAFF. CDR3 coding DNA: TGTGCCAGCAGTTTCTCTTGGGCGAACACTGAAGCTTTCTTT. The chain joins TRBV27 to TRBJ1-1, with D unresolved. The germline gives CDR1 MNHEY, CDR2 SMNVEV (reference sequence). This CDR3 has 14 amino acids. With 3 bases removed from V and 1 base from J, the gap between germline ends came to 9 bases.

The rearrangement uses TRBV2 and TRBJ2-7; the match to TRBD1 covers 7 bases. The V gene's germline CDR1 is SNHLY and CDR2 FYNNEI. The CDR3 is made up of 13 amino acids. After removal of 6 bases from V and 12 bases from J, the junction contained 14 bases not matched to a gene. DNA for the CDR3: TGTGCCAGCAGACTTAGACAGGGTCTATTGGTGTACTTC. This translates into CASRLRQGLLVYF.

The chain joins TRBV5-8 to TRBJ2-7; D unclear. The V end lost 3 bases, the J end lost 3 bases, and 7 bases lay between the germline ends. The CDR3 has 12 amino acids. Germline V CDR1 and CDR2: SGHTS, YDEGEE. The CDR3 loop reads CASSYARYEQYF. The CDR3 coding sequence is TGTGCCAGCAGCTACGCGCGCTACGAGCAGTACTTC. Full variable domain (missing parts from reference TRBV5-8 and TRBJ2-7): EAGVTQSPTHLIKTRGQQATLRCSPISGHTSVYWYQQALGLGLQFLLWYDEGEERNRGNFPPRFSGRQFPNYSSELNVNALELEDSALYLCASSYARYEQYFGPGTRLTVT.

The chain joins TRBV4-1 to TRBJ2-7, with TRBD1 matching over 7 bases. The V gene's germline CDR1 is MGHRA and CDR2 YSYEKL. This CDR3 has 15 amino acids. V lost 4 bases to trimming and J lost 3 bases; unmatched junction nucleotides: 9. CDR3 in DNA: TGCGCCAGCAGCCCAAAGACAGGGATAGACTACGAGCAGTACTTC. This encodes CASSPKTGIDYEQYF.

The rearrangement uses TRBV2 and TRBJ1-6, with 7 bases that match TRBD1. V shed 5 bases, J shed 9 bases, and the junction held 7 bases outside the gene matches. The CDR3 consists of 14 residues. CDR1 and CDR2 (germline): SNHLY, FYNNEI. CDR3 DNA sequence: TGTGCCAGCAGTAGGGACAGCTTTACTTCACCCCTCCACTTT. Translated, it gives CASSRDSFTSPLHF. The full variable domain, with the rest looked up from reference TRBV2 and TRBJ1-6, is EPEVTQTPSHQVTQMGQEVILRCVPISNHLYFYWYRQILGQKVEFLVSFYNNEISEKSEIFDDQFSVERPDGSNFTLKIRSTKLEDSAMYFCASSRDSFTSPLHFGNGTRLTVT.

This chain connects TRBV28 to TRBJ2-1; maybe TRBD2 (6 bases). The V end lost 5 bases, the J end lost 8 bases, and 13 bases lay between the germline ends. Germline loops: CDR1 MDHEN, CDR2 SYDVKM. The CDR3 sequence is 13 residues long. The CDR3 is CASSVLAPHEQFF. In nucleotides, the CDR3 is TGTGCCAGCAGTGTACTAGCCCCTCATGAGCAGTTCTTC.

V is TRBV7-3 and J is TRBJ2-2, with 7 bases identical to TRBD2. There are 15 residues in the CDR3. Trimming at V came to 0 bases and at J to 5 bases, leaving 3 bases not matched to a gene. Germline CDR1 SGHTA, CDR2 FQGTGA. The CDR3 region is CASSLTAGNTGELFF. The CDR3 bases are TGTGCCAGCAGCTTAACAGCGGGGAATACCGGGGAGCTGTTTTTT.

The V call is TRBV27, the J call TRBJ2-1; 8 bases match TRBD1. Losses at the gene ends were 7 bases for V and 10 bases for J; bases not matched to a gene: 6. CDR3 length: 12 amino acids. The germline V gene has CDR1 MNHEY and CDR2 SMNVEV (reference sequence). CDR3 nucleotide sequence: TGTGCCAGCAAGACAGGGGTAGAGGAGCAGTTCTTC. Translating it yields CASKTGVEEQFF.